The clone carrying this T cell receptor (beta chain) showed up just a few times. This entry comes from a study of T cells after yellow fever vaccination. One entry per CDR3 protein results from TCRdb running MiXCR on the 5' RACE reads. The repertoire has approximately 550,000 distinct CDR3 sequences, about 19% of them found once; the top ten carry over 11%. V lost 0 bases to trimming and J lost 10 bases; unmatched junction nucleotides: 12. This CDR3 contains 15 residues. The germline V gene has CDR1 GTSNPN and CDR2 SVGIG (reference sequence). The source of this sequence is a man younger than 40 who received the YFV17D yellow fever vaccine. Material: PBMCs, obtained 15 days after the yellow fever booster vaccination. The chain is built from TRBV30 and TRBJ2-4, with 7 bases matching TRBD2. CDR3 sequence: CAWSVKSSGHGIQYF. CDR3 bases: TGTGCCTGGAGTGTAAAATCTAGCGGCCATGGGATTCAGTACTTC.